These T cell receptor beta chains were read from a single sample in a study of cytomegalovirus exposure and HLA in healthy donors. The protocol was immunoSEQ multiplex PCR, while the TCRdb copy is restricted to in-frame clones and leaves out a portion. The sample carries approximately 160,000 clones, roughly 71% recorded once. The sample consisted of PBMCs. These TCRs come from a male donor in good health and CMV-seropositive. The CDR3 runs from the conserved cysteine through the conserved F or W. Each record gives: J gene, CDR3 length, V gene, clone size, D gene, CDR3 DNA, CDR3 protein. The D gene is left open where the match is weak. Size is omitted from some rows. Given values are once, few, many or a class for expanded clones.

TRBJ2-5	16	TRBV5-1	once	TRBD2	TGCGCCAGCAGCTTGTGGGGAGCGGGGGCTCAAGAGACCCAGTACTTC	CASSLWGAGAQETQYF
TRBJ1-3	15	TRBV6-5	.	TRBD1	TGTGCCAGCATGACGGACAGGGCGGGAGGAAACACCATATATTTT	CASMTDRAGGNTIYF
TRBJ2-1	15	TRBV7-9	.	TRBD2	TGTGCCAGCAGCTTAGTTGTAGCGGGGGGATATGAGCAGTTCTTC	CASSLVVAGGYEQFF
TRBJ1-1	15	TRBV4-1	.	.	TGCGCCAGCAGCCAAGATGACGGGGGGCGCACTGAAGCTTTCTTT	CASSQDDGGRTEAFF
TRBJ1-1	15	TRBV7-2	.	.	TGTGCCAGCAGCTTAAGCTCGGCCAGGTCGAGTGAAGCTTTCTTT	CASSLSSARSSEAFF
TRBJ2-5	12	TRBV30	.	.	TGTGCCTGGAGGGGACTGGGAGAGACCCAGTACTTC	CAWRGLGETQYF
TRBJ2-7	14	TRBV5-4	.	TRBD1	TGTGCCAGCAGCTTGGGGGACAGCCTCTACGAGCAGTACTTC	CASSLGDSLYEQYF
TRBJ2-3	15	TRBV7-9	.	TRBD2	TGTGCCAGCAGCCCAACTAGCGTTAGGACAGATACGCAGTATTTT	CASSPTSVRTDTQYF
TRBJ1-1	14	TRBV2	few	.	TGTGCCAGCAGTGACCTCCGGGACTCGAGTGAAGCTTTCTTT	CASSDLRDSSEAFF
TRBJ1-2	13	TRBV19	.	.	TGTGCCAGTACCGATGGCATCGACTATGGCTACACCTTC	CASTDGIDYGYTF
TRBJ2-3	13	TRBV6-5	.	TRBD1	TGTGCCAGCAGGCAGGGGGCGTCAGATACGCAGTATTTT	CASRQGASDTQYF
TRBJ2-2	13	TRBV5-1	.	.	TGCGCCAGCAGCCCCCTGGAGGCCGGGGAGCTGTTTTTT	CASSPLEAGELFF
TRBJ1-5	13	TRBV6-1	.	.	TGTGCCAGCACCGAGTTTAGCAATCAGCCCCAGCATTTT	CASTEFSNQPQHF
TRBJ1-1	14	TRBV4-3	few	.	TGCGCCAGCAGCCAACAGGGGTTGAACACTGAAGCTTTCTTT	CASSQQGLNTEAFF
TRBJ1-2	12	TRBV30	.	.	TGTGCCTGGACGACGGGTAACTATGGCTACACCTTC	CAWTTGNYGYTF
TRBJ1-1	14	TRBV4-1	few	TRBD1	TGCGCCAGCAGCCCTGACAGGGAAAGGACTGAAGCTTTCTTT	CASSPDRERTEAFF
TRBJ1-4	16	TRBV7-9	.	TRBD1	TGTGCCAGCAGCAAGACAGGGTTAACTACTAATGAAAAACTGTTTTTT	CASSKTGLTTNEKLFF
TRBJ1-3	15	TRBV4-2	.	.	TGTGCCAGCAGCCAAGATGACATCTCTGGAAACACCATATATTTT	CASSQDDISGNTIYF
TRBJ1-3	16	TRBV19	.	TRBD1	TGTGCCAGTAGCGGACAGGGGGTTGCCCCTGGAAACACCATATATTTT	CASSGQGVAPGNTIYF
TRBJ2-3	13	TRBV5-4	.	.	TGTGCCAGCAGCTTGGTAGACTTCGATACGCAGTATTTT	CASSLVDFDTQYF
TRBJ2-1	16	TRBV5-1	.	TRBD1	TGCGCCAGCAGCCAGGTGTACGGGACAGGGAACAATGAGCAGTTCTTC	CASSQVYGTGNNEQFF
TRBJ2-7	13	TRBV7-2	.	.	TGTGCCAGCAGCTTTGGTAGCTCCTACGAGCAGTACTTC	CASSFGSSYEQYF
TRBJ1-1	11	TRBV6-5	.	.	TGTGCCAGCAGTTCTTCCACTGAAGCTTTCTTT	CASSSSTEAFF
TRBJ1-6	15	TRBV6-1	.	.	TGTGCCAGCAACCTAGCGGGGGGGCCCGACTCACCCCTCCACTTT	CASNLAGGPDSPLHF
TRBJ2-2	16	TRBV5-8	.	TRBD2	TGTGCCAGCAGCCTACCTACTAGCGGGAACACCGGGGAGCTGTTTTTT	CASSLPTSGNTGELFF
TRBJ1-6	15	TRBV1	.	.	TGCACCAGCAGCCAAGGGCGGAGACCTAATTCACCCCTCCACTTT	CTSSQGRRPNSPLHF
TRBJ1-6	18	TRBV30	.	.	TGTGCCTGGAGTGTTAGGGCAGGGTCCCCGTCCTATAATTCACCCCTCCACTTT	CAWSVRAGSPSYNSPLHF
TRBJ1-2	13	TRBV9	.	.	TGTGCCAGCAGCACTGGACAGCGTGGGGGCTACACCTTC	CASSTGQRGGYTF
TRBJ1-2	13	TRBV30	.	.	TGTGCCTGGAGACCGGGAGGTGGCTATGGCTACACCTTC	CAWRPGGGYGYTF
TRBJ1-2	14	TRBV7-8	.	TRBD1	TGTGCCAGCAGCTTAGTCAGGGGGCAGGAAGGCTACACCTTC	CASSLVRGQEGYTF
TRBJ2-2	16	TRBV6-5	.	.	TGTGCCAGCAGTTACAGTGGCAGGGTGAACACCGGGGAGCTGTTTTTT	CASSYSGRVNTGELFF
TRBJ1-2	13	TRBV19	.	.	TGTGCCAGTAGTTTCAGGTTAAACTATGGCTACACCTTC	CASSFRLNYGYTF
TRBJ2-1	13	TRBV7-6	few	TRBD2	TGTGCCAGCAGCTTAAATGGGCGGGGGACTCAGTTCTTC	CASSLNGRGTQFF
TRBJ2-1	17	TRBV5-4	.	TRBD2	TGTGCCAGCAGACGGACTAGCGGCAGGAGCTCCTACAATGAGCAGTTCTTC	CASRRTSGRSSYNEQFF
TRBJ1-2	14	TRBV7-8	.	.	TGTGCCAGCAGCACCTACAGGGCCGGACATGGCTACACCTTC	CASSTYRAGHGYTF
TRBJ2-3	14	TRBV10-3	.	TRBD2	TGTGCCATCAGTCGGGGGGGGTCCACAGATACGCAGTATTTT	CAISRGGSTDTQYF
TRBJ2-1	15	TRBV9	.	TRBD2	TGTGCCAGCAGCGTAGACGGGGGGTCCTACAATGAGCAGTTCTTC	CASSVDGGSYNEQFF
TRBJ2-7	14	TRBV6-1	.	.	TGTGCCAGCATCCCGAGGCAGGGGCATCTAAGCACTTACTTC	CASIPRQGHLSTYF
TRBJ1-6	12	TRBV21-1	.	.	TGTGCCAGCGGGCAGGGTAGTTCACCCCTCCACTTT	CASGQGSSPLHF
TRBJ1-1	16	TRBV5-1	.	TRBD1	TGCGCCAGCAGCTCGACGACAGGGGGGGGGATCCCTGAAGCTTTCTTT	CASSSTTGGGIPEAFF
TRBJ2-4	14	TRBV7-2	.	.	TGTGCCAGCAGCTTAGGAGGGGGACAAAACATTCAGTACTTC	CASSLGGGQNIQYF
TRBJ1-6	16	TRBV5-5	.	.	TGTGCCAGCAGCTTCCTTGAAGACAGGCATAATTCACCCCTCCACTTT	CASSFLEDRHNSPLHF
TRBJ2-2	17	TRBV19	.	TRBD1	TGTGCCAGTAAGAATTTGTCGGGACAGGGGGCAATCGGGGAGCTGTTTTTT	CASKNLSGQGAIGELFF
TRBJ1-1	10	TRBV29-1	.	.	TGCAGCGGGGGGGACACTGAAGCTTTCTTT	CSGGDTEAFF
TRBJ1-5	15	TRBV5-1	.	TRBD1	TGCGCCAGCAGCAGGACAGGGGATGCCAATCAGCCCCAGCATTTT	CASSRTGDANQPQHF
TRBJ1-1	14	TRBV5-5	.	.	TGTGCCAGCAGCTTGACAGGATATTACACTGAAGCTTTCTTT	CASSLTGYYTEAFF
TRBJ1-1	13	TRBV7-9	.	.	TGTGCCAGCAGCCCCGGTCCTCTCGCTGAAGCTTTCTTT	CASSPGPLAEAFF
TRBJ2-7	15	TRBV18	.	.	TGTGCCAGCTCACCGAGCCAAGGGGCGGTCTACGAGCAGTACTTC	CASSPSQGAVYEQYF
TRBJ2-7	14	TRBV29-1	few	TRBD1	TGCAGCTGCCTGGGGACAGGAAGTTTCTACGAGCAGTACTTC	CSCLGTGSFYEQYF
TRBJ1-2	14	TRBV6-5	.	.	TGTGCCAGCAGTCAACAGACAGGACTGTATGGCTACACCTTC	CASSQQTGLYGYTF
TRBJ2-2	14	TRBV7-9	once	.	TGTGCCAGCAGCCATGACTCTGGGACCGGGGAGCTGTTTTTT	CASSHDSGTGELFF
TRBJ2-5	16	TRBV18	.	.	TGTGCCAGCTCACCTAGAGAGGCAGTCGGTTCAGAGACCCAGTACTTC	CASSPREAVGSETQYF
TRBJ1-5	17	TRBV30	.	.	TGTGCCTGGAGTGTAGGCGCAGGAAGACCGAGCAATCAGCCCCAGCATTTT	CAWSVGAGRPSNQPQHF
TRBJ2-1	14	TRBV6-1	few	TRBD2	TGTGCCAGCAGTGTCGGCGGGGGGGCGGGGGAGCAGTTCTTC	CASSVGGGAGEQFF
TRBJ2-5	17	TRBV6-1	.	TRBD2	TGTGCCAGCAGTGAAGATGTTAGGAGCGGGGGGGCCGGGACCCAGTACTTC	CASSEDVRSGGAGTQYF
TRBJ1-2	16	TRBV7-8	.	TRBD1	TGTGCCAGCAGCATGGGACAGGACCTGGGTGAGAATGGCTACACCTTC	CASSMGQDLGENGYTF
TRBJ2-6	17	TRBV7-9	.	TRBD1	TGTGCCAGCAGCTCCCGGGACAGGAGCTCTGGGGCCAACGTCCTGACTTTC	CASSSRDRSSGANVLTF